The 31 T cell receptor beta chains below all came from one sample that was sequenced in a study of blood T cell repertoires in COVID-19. Data came from immunoSEQ multiplex PCR; TCRdb stores just in-frame clones and leaves some out. The sample records roughly 400,000 clones, about nine tenths being singletons. Material: PBMCs or T cells enriched from blood (not recorded which). Receptor source: a man aged 18 to 29 who had recovered from COVID-19.

This sequence joins TRBV27 and TRBJ2-7; 7 bases line up with TRBD1. Germline-derived CDR1 and CDR2 are MNHEY and SMNVEV (reference sequence). The CDR3 is 16 residues long. The trim removed 3 bases at V and 7 bases at J, leaving 15 bases unmatched. In DNA form, the CDR3 reads TGTGCCAGCAGTTTCCAGGGACAGAAGCTCTGGTGGGAGCAGTACTTC. Translation gives CASSFQGQKLWWEQYF.

This chain uses TRBV5-1 with TRBJ2-5; the match to TRBD1 covers 7 bases. The junction had 4 bases not matched to a gene; V was cut back by 4 bases and J by 1 base. Germline V gives CDR1 SGHRS, CDR2 YFSETQ. This CDR3 comprises 14 residues. The CDR3 coding sequence is TGCGCCAGCAGCCTGGGACAGATCCAAGAGACCCAGTACTTC. The encoded protein is CASSLGQIQETQYF.

This clone was counted once. This rearrangement joins TRBV2 to TRBJ1-6, with 9 bases that match TRBD1. The CDR3 contains 16 residues. From germline, CDR1 is SNHLY and CDR2 FYNNEI. J was trimmed by 6 bases and V by 6 bases; bases with no gene match: 9. The CDR3 DNA sequence: TGTGCCAGCAGGCAACAGGGGGCTGTTGCTAATTCACCCCTCCACTTT. Protein product: CASRQQGAVANSPLHF.

This clone was recorded once. This sequence joins TRBV7-8 and TRBJ2-7; TRBD2 agrees at 7 bases. V lost 4 bases, J lost 4 bases, and 13 bases stayed unmatched. This CDR3 spans 16 amino acids. The germline V gene encodes CDR1 SGHVS and CDR2 FQNEAQ. The CDR3 is CASSSRRERANYEQYF. The DNA of the CDR3 is TGTGCCAGCAGCTCGAGGCGGGAGCGGGCTAATTACGAGCAGTACTTC.

The rearrangement links TRBV5-1 to TRBJ1-4, with unresolved D. V was cut by 0 bases and J by 8 bases, with 11 bases left in between. This CDR3 has 14 residues. Germline CDR1 and CDR2: SGHRS and YFSETQ. This CDR3 reads CASSLGGREEKLFF. The DNA of the CDR3 is TGCGCCAGCAGCTTGGGAGGGCGGGAGGAAAAACTGTTTTTT.

This chain uses TRBV27 with TRBJ1-1, with TRBD1 identical over 7 bases. This CDR3 is built from 17 residues. CDR1 and CDR2 (germline): MNHEY, SMNVEV (reference sequence). V shed 0 bases and J 0 bases; nucleotides not matched to a gene: 7. The CDR3 reads CASSLSPRQGVNTEAFF. The CDR3 DNA follows: TGTGCCAGCAGTTTATCTCCCAGACAGGGCGTGAACACTGAAGCTTTCTTT.

The gene calls are TRBV14 and TRBJ1-1; D remains unclear. CDR1 and CDR2 from the germline V gene are SGHDN and FVKESK. Trimming took 1 base from V and 1 from J, leaving 4 bases between them. CDR3 size: 13 residues. CDR3 residues: CASSQGGNTEAFF. In DNA, the CDR3 is TGTGCCAGCAGCCAAGGCGGGAACACTGAAGCTTTCTTT.

The chain recombines TRBV7-2 with TRBJ2-6; possible D gene TRBD2, 5 bases. Trimming took 1 base from V and 4 from J, leaving 8 bases between them. There are 15 residues in the CDR3. CDR1 and CDR2 (germline): SGHTA, FQGNSA. CDR3 sequence reads: CASSLGGLGANVLTF. The DNA for the CDR3 is TGTGCCAGCAGCTTAGGAGGGCTCGGGGCCAACGTCCTGACTTTC.

The CDR3 loop reads CASRPGTGESSPLHF. CDR3 nucleotides: TGCGCCAGCAGGCCCGGGACAGGGGAGAGTTCACCCCTCCACTTT. The chain combines TRBV5-1 with TRBJ1-6, with 10 bases aligning to TRBD1. The CDR3 runs to 15 residues. J was trimmed by 9 bases and V by 5 bases; bases with no gene match: 8. The V gene's germline CDR1 is SGHRS and CDR2 YFSETQ.

This clone was recorded once. This rearrangement joins TRBV30 to TRBJ1-5; possible D gene TRBD1, 5 bases. The CDR3 has 15 residues. CDR1 is GTSNPN, CDR2 SVGIG, per germline (reference sequence). Trimming shortened V by 2 bases and J by 2 bases, and 13 bases separated the two germline ends. CDR3: CAWSPGGFGNQPQHF. CDR3 nucleotide sequence: TGTGCCTGGAGTCCGGGGGGATTTGGCAATCAGCCCCAGCATTTT.

The V call is TRBV2, the J call TRBJ2-3, with 12 nucleotides matching TRBD1. Germline CDR1 reads SNHLY; CDR2 reads FYNNEI. The CDR3 covers 16 residues. V gave up 1 base and J gave up 5 bases; unmatched junction bases: 4. This CDR3 reads CASSEGGQGALDTQYF. In DNA, the CDR3 is TGTGCCAGCAGTGAAGGGGGACAGGGGGCCCTAGATACGCAGTATTTT.

CDR3 sequence reads: CSVTGLNTGELFF. The CDR3 DNA is TGCAGCGTGACAGGACTGAACACCGGGGAGCTGTTTTTT. This chain connects TRBV29-1 to TRBJ2-2, with TRBD1 as a possible D gene (6 bases). Trimming stripped 6 bases from V and 1 base from J, with 9 bases between. CDR3 size: 13 residues. CDR1 is SQVTM, CDR2 ANQGSEA, per germline.

This chain uses TRBV9 with TRBJ2-1; tentatively, D is TRBD1 (7 bases). The germline gives CDR1 SGDLS, CDR2 YYNGEE. V lost 6 bases and J lost 3, with 13 bases in between. This CDR3 has 14 residues. CDR3 DNA: TGTGCCAGCATCAGGGGGGCGTACTACAATGAGCAGTTCTTC. It translates to CASIRGAYYNEQFF.

The rearrangement joins TRBV5-1 to TRBJ1-5; 10 positions match TRBD1. V lost 0 bases to trimming and J lost 0 bases; unmatched junction nucleotides: 9. CDR1 is SGHRS, CDR2 YFSETQ, per germline. There are 19 residues in the CDR3. The CDR3 loop is CASSLVRQGAKYSNQPQHF. The CDR3 region has the DNA TGCGCCAGCAGCTTGGTCCGACAGGGGGCCAAATATAGCAATCAGCCCCAGCATTTT.

The gene calls are TRBV25-1 and TRBJ1-1, with 7 bases aligning to TRBD1. CDR3 size: 15 residues. Looked up from germline, CDR1 is MGHDK and CDR2 is SYGVNS. Trimming removed 1 base from V and 5 bases from J; junction bases left unmatched: 7. CDR3 in DNA: TGTGCCAGCAGTGAATTGTATCCCAGGGGGACTGAAGCTTTCTTT. It translates to CASSELYPRGTEAFF.

This chain joins TRBV3-1 (or the pseudogene TRBV3-2) and TRBJ2-2; 8 positions match TRBD2. The V gene end was trimmed by 1 base and the J gene end by 6 bases; junction bases not matched to a gene: 4. Looked up from germline, CDR1 is LGHDT and CDR2 is YNNKEL (reference sequence). CDR3 length: 15 residues. CDR3 amino acids: CASSQAGLAPGELFF. The CDR3 nucleotides are TGTGCCAGCAGCCAAGCCGGACTAGCCCCCGGGGAGCTGTTTTTT.

The chain couples TRBV7-9 to TRBJ2-7; 7 bases match TRBD1. The CDR3 covers 13 residues. V shed 5 bases and J 3 bases; nucleotides not matched to a gene: 4. In germline, CDR1 is SEHNR, CDR2 FQNEAQ (reference sequence). The DNA of the CDR3 is TGTGCCAGCAGCCGGACAGGCTACTACGAGCAGTACTTC. Translation gives CASSRTGYYEQYF.

V usage is TRBV10-1 and J usage is TRBJ1-2; no reliable D call. Germline V lookup: CDR1 WNHNN, CDR2 SYGVQD (reference sequence). V dropped 8 bases and J dropped 4 bases, with 17 bases sitting between them. This CDR3 is 14 amino acids long. CDR3 sequence (DNA): TGCGCCAGCCTCAACAGACGATGGGCCTATGGCTACACCTTC. This codes for CASLNRRWAYGYTF.

The CDR3 loop is CASSQRNWGGTEAFF. Here the CDR3 DNA reads TGTGCCAGCAGCCAGAGGAACTGGGGGGGCACTGAAGCTTTCTTT. The chain recombines TRBV11-2 with TRBJ1-1, with D perhaps matching TRBD1 (5 bases). CDR3 size: 15 residues. V shed 5 bases and J shed 4 bases, with 17 bases lying between them. The germline V gene encodes CDR1 SGHAT and CDR2 FQNNGV.

The chain carries TRBV2 and TRBJ2-5, with TRBD2 identical over 8 bases. The germline gives CDR1 SNHLY, CDR2 FYNNEI. This CDR3 comprises 16 residues. The junction had 11 bases not matched to a gene; V was cut back by 5 bases and J by 3 bases. This chain's CDR3 is CASSLPRGGREETQYF. The CDR3 DNA follows: TGTGCCAGCAGTCTGCCCCGGGGGGGGAGAGAAGAGACCCAGTACTTC.

This clone appeared once. The J gene is TRBJ2-2, the V gene TRBV10-2; a weak D match, TRBD1 (5 bases). CDR1 and CDR2 (germline): WSHSY, SAAADI. The V and J ends lost 3 bases and 6 bases respectively, with 8 bases between them. The CDR3 loop spans 13 amino acids. CDR3 in amino acids: CASSDWGSGELFF. CDR3 in DNA: TGCGCCAGCAGTGATTGGGGCTCCGGGGAGCTGTTTTTT.

The V gene is TRBV5-1, the J gene TRBJ1-1, with D possibly TRBD1 on 5 matching bases. The germline gives CDR1 SGHRS, CDR2 YFSETQ. There are 18 residues in the CDR3. V was pared by 0 bases and J by 5 bases, with 23 bases between. As DNA, the CDR3 is TGCGCCAGCAGCTTGGCCCTTGGTCGTGGGGGAGGTGGAACTGAAGCTTTCTTT. Protein: CASSLALGRGGGGTEAFF.

The chain couples TRBV18 to TRBJ1-6; TRBD1 is a possible D gene (5 bases). V lost 2 bases to trimming and J lost 9 bases, with 14 bases between them. The germline gives CDR1 KGHSH, CDR2 LQKENI. This CDR3 has 15 residues. CDR3 coding DNA: TGTGCCAGCTCACCAGGGGCCCAGGGTGGTTCACCCCTCCACTTT. Protein sequence: CASSPGAQGGSPLHF.

The rearrangement joins TRBV9 to TRBJ1-1; D possibly corresponds to TRBD1 (5 bases). This CDR3 has 13 residues. Trimming cost V 4 bases and J 5 bases, with 12 bases left between them. Per germline, CDR1 SGDLS and CDR2 YYNGEE. CDR3: CASSNQGVTEAFF. DNA of the CDR3: TGTGCCAGCAGCAACCAGGGTGTGACTGAAGCTTTCTTT.

V gene TRBV19 combines with J gene TRBJ2-3, with D possibly matching TRBD2 (5 bases). This CDR3 comprises 16 residues. Germline-derived CDR1 and CDR2 are LNHDA and SQIVND (reference sequence). Trimming removed 3 bases at V and 2 bases at J, with 15 bases between. The CDR3 DNA reads TGTGCCAGTAGTATTTCAGCGGCGAAACTCACAGATACGCAGTATTTT. Encoded protein: CASSISAAKLTDTQYF.

The chain is built from TRBV9 and TRBJ1-2, with D maybe TRBD1 (5 bases). The CDR3 runs to 14 residues. The V end was cut by 0 bases, the J end by 8 bases, with 14 bases between. Germline-derived CDR1 and CDR2 are SGDLS and YYNGEE. Here the CDR3 reads CASSVVGGRDGYTF. In DNA, the CDR3 is TGTGCCAGCAGCGTAGTTGGAGGGAGGGACGGCTACACCTTC.

The chain recombines TRBV19 with TRBJ1-2; TRBD1 matches 7 bases. Germline V CDR1 and CDR2: LNHDA, SQIVND (reference sequence). V lost 6 bases, J lost 4 bases, and 8 bases stayed unmatched. The CDR3 runs 14 residues. This CDR3 is CASSLGQSSYGYTF. The CDR3 DNA reads as TGTGCCAGTAGCCTGGGACAGTCGTCCTATGGCTACACCTTC.

This chain uses TRBV9 with TRBJ2-7, with a weak D call TRBD2 (7 bases). CDR1 is SGDLS and CDR2 is YYNGEE in the germline V gene. This CDR3 is built from 15 residues. The ends were cut back, 0 bases at V and 2 bases at J, with 12 bases in the middle. CDR3 region: CASSVGGGAPYEQYF. The CDR3 DNA reads as TGTGCCAGCAGCGTAGGGGGGGGCGCCCCCTACGAGCAGTACTTC.

This chain links TRBV24-1 with TRBJ2-3, with 7 bases identical to TRBD2. The CDR3 sequence is 13 residues long. V trimming: 4 bases; J trimming: 3 bases; junction bases outside the gene matches: 0. CDR1 KGHDR and CDR2 SFDVKD come from the germline V gene. The CDR3 sequence is CATSELATDTQYF. CDR3 DNA: TGTGCCACCAGTGAACTAGCGACAGATACGCAGTATTTT.

The gene calls are TRBV3-1 (or the pseudogene TRBV3-2) and TRBJ2-7; 9 bases are shared with TRBD1. Germline lookup yields CDR1 LGHDT and CDR2 YNNKEL (reference sequence). V shed 1 base and J 3 bases; nucleotides not matched to a gene: 1. CDR3 length equals 14 residues. CDR3 in amino acids: CASSQGQGVYEQYF. The CDR3 region has the DNA TGTGCCAGCAGCCAAGGACAGGGGGTCTACGAGCAGTACTTC.

This rearrangement joins TRBV11-3 to TRBJ1-2, with D uncertain. This CDR3 has 14 amino acids. Trimming left V 9 bases short and J 4 bases short, with 18 bases between. Germline CDR1 SGHNT, CDR2 YENEEA. CDR3 nucleotide sequence: TGTGCCAGTACTACCCTATCGATCTCCTATGGCTACACCTTC. This gives the protein CASTTLSISYGYTF.